This TCR beta chain derives from a study of spatial heterogeneity in lung cancer. Whole-study context: Each time, sequencing found more beta-chain sequences than alpha-chain sequences. The study, taken as a whole, reports: TCRs found ubiquitously expanded in tumor appeared in blood more at resection than at follow-up.

Specified time point: sample taken at primary tumor resection. The sequenced material consisted of unsorted whole RNA from tumor, nontumor lung or frozen PBMC. The donor group consisted of over 60 patients who had untreated, early-stage non-small cell lung cancer. From germline, CDR1 is MNHEY and CDR2 SVGEGT. J gave up 3 bases and V 6 bases, and 7 bases lay outside the gene matches. The CDR3 is made up of 15 amino acids. Concerning this clonotype itself: Its specificity is not known.

Unique molecular identifiers, one per molecule, were present on every TCR cDNA molecule. TCRdb independently ran MiXCR on the 5' RACE reads; one entry per CDR3 protein. Among 80,000 to 95,000 distinct CDR3 sequences listed, 7% to 9% were seen once. J is TRBJ2-1 and V is TRBV6-2 or TRBV6-3, with 8 positions matching TRBD2. This specimen was PBMCs, taken at surgery. The receptor was derived from a male donor with early-stage non-small cell lung cancer. CDR3 amino acids: CASSRAGAHYNEQFF. As DNA, the CDR3 is TGTGCCAGCAGCCGAGCGGGGGCACACTACAATGAGCAGTTCTTC.